Sequencing of this T cell receptor (beta chain) was carried out in a study of blood T cell repertoires in COVID-19 (dated by TCRdb to the early 2020s). The study in broad terms: Collaborator samples came from the United States, Italy and Spain and covered acute and convalescent phases of COVID-19. A freely available public database, intended as a resource for researchers studying the immune response to SARS-CoV-2, is where the repertoires were released. Deeply sampled blood TCRbeta repertoires from subjects exposed to, actively infected with, or recovered from COVID-19 were included in the dataset. The material from the prospective study consisted of cDNA or gDNA derived from T cells, B-cell-depleted T cells, or PBMCs. The sample metadata nearly always contained a de-identified subject ID, COVID-19 status, age in years and sex. Where available, HLA class I and class II types were obtained from metadata supplied by the sample provider rather than from assay-based typing. Samples were obtained from the ongoing ImmuneRACE study (first 160 participants) and from 1,254 subjects provided by 6 global collaborators. General findings and caveats noted by the study authors: Clinical and demographic metadata were provided uncurated, with the amount varying by source and participant.

At one collaborating source in Seattle, patients were enrolled during active infection and were followed longitudinally through the course of disease. Whole blood was collected in K2EDTA tubes by collaborating institutions according to the institutions' own protocols. For TCRbeta analysis, collaborator samples were shipped as frozen whole blood, as isolated PBMCs, or as DNA extracted from either sample type. A note on this clone: Its antigen is not yet known. No quality values exist for individual bases; no much larger clone is one base distant.

The immunoSEQ Assay, a bias-controlled multiplex PCR, was used to amplify TCRbeta CDR3 regions from genomic DNA. The authors' analysis ran thus. Nucleated cell counts per sample were estimated from amplification of reference gene primers within the assay. To quantify the absolute abundance of each unique TCRbeta CDR3 rearrangement, sequence reads were collapsed and filtered. For each sample, productive Simpson clonality was calculated as the square root of Simpson's diversity index over productive rearrangements. TCRdb holds this immuneACCESS table with in-frame rearrangements only. Some clones are missing; in checked studies, unresolved V genes explain under half, and the rest has no known cause. D and trimming come from the DNA, and the V and J calls and clone size come from that table. Counted in this sample were some 190,000 clones; more than 70% of them appeared once. The ten largest clones represent over 15% of the sample.

The clonotype was recovered from a person between 65 and 79 years old with COVID-19, enrolled during active disease. The source material was peripheral blood.

The sequence in DNA is TGTGCCAGCAGCGCCGGGACAGGGGCCACAGATACGCAGTATTTT. Its amino acids are CASSAGTGATDTQYF. Recombination connected TRBV6-5 to TRBJ2-3, with 10 bases aligning to TRBD1. Including the terminal cysteine and phenylalanine, the CDR3 comprises 15 residues. The kept DNA is CDR3 alone, 45 bases in frame from the first base. V trim: 6 bases; J trim: 2 bases; unmatched bases: 5. The germline V gene sets CDR1 to MNHEY and CDR2 to SVGAGI.